The 3 T cell receptor beta chains in this list originate from one sample, sequenced in a study of cytomegalovirus exposure and HLA in healthy donors. The PCR was carried out with 60 Vbeta primers and 13 Jbeta primers. Method: immunoSEQ multiplex PCR; TCRdb's copy keeps in-frame clones and lacks some. The sample has over 100,000 clones, approximately 79% seen once. Sequencing was done on a sample of PBMCs. These receptors were collected from a man aged 55 to 70 in good health and CMV-seropositive.

This clone was seen just once. This chain links TRBV5-1 with TRBJ1-6, with 11 bases fitting TRBD1. V was clipped by 4 bases and J by 7 bases; unmatched bases: 7. The CDR3 consists of 16 residues. Germline CDR1 reads SGHRS; CDR2 reads YFSETQ. The CDR3 nucleotides read TGCGCCAGCAGCGGCGGGACAGGGGGGATCAATTCACCCCTCCACTTT. Encoded protein: CASSGGTGGINSPLHF. Using reference TRBV5-1 and TRBJ1-6 for the parts outside the CDR3, the full variable domain is KAGVTQTPRYLIKTRGQQVTLSCSPISGHRSVSWYQQTPGQGLQFLFEYFSETQRNKGNFPGRFSGRQFSNSRSEMNVSTLELGDSALYLCASSGGTGGINSPLHFGNGTRLTVT.

This chain uses TRBV5-1 with TRBJ2-3; D call uncertain. The CDR3 consists of 12 residues. The ends were cut back, 0 bases at V and 5 bases at J, with 4 bases in the middle. Germline V gives CDR1 SGHRS, CDR2 YFSETQ. The CDR3 spells CASSLAVDTQYF. In nucleotides, the CDR3 is TGCGCCAGCAGCTTGGCCGTAGATACGCAGTATTTT.

With regard to this clone: Other DNA sequences in this sample translate to the same CDR3. V and J are TRBV7-9 and TRBJ2-7; D may be TRBD2 (6 bases). Germline-derived CDR1 and CDR2 are SEHNR and FQNEAQ (reference sequence). This CDR3 spans 13 amino acids. Trimming left V 4 bases short and J 2 bases short, with 9 bases between. This CDR3 is CASSSAGTYEQYF. The CDR3 bases are TGTGCCAGCAGCTCGGCGGGGACCTACGAGCAGTACTTC.